What follows is one T cell receptor beta chain and its context. These data come from a study of blood T cell repertoires in COVID-19. Study background: Spain, Italy and the United States supplied samples that represented acute and convalescent COVID-19. T cells, B-cell-depleted T cells, or PBMCs supplied cDNA or gDNA.

V lost 0 bases to trimming and J lost 6 bases, with 9 bases between them. The germline gives CDR1 MNHEY, CDR2 SMNVEV (reference sequence). The CDR3 covers 13 residues. The method was immunoSEQ multiplex PCR; TCRdb's version includes in-frame clones alone and lacks a portion of them. Here the sample spans around 200,000 clones, roughly nine tenths being singletons. The source of this sequence is a man between 40 and 49 years old with active or convalescent COVID-19. Input material: peripheral blood. The chain carries TRBV27 and TRBJ2-7; D may be TRBD2 (6 bases). DNA for the CDR3: TGTGCCAGCAGTTTATCGGGGGGTGGCGAGCAGTACTTC. Translation gives CASSLSGGGEQYF.